This is a list of T cell receptor beta chains from one sample in a study of T cells in Graves' hyperthyroidism and ophthalmopathy. MiXCR was run by TCRdb on the multiplex PCR reads, yielding one entry per CDR3 protein. The sample lists about 500,000 distinct CDR3 sequences; about 16% were seen once. Source material: blood. The receptors come from a woman under 40 with Graves' ophthalmopathy. CDR3s include the opening cysteine and the closing phenylalanine or tryptophan. D genes are given only for firm matches. Some rows mark clone size as missing; the rest say once, few, many or name a class of expanded clone.

j_gene,v_gene,abundance,d_gene,CDR3aa,CDR3nt
TRBJ2-7,TRBV2,few,TRBD1,CASSDPLTGAYEQYF,TGTGCCAGCAGTGACCCTTTGACAGGGGCCTACGAGCAGTACTTC
TRBJ2-7,TRBV5-6,many,TRBD1,CASTTTGGIYEQYF,TGTGCCAGCACCACGACAGGGGGTATCTACGAGCAGTACTTC
TRBJ2-1,TRBV6-2/TRBV6-3,.,TRBD1,CASSLTGGGSYNEQFF,TGTGCCAGCAGCCTGACAGGGGGCGGCTCCTACAATGAGCAGTTCTTC
TRBJ2-3,TRBV20-1,.,.,CSAPRPSTDTQYF,TGCAGTGCTCCTCGTCCCAGCACAGATACGCAGTATTTT
TRBJ2-7,TRBV7-2,many,.,CASSLGGGFYEQYF,TGTGCCAGCAGCTTAGGGGGGGGCTTTTACGAGCAGTACTTC
TRBJ2-5,TRBV10-3,few,.,CAISEEPVETQYF,TGTGCCATCAGTGAAGAGCCAGTGGAGACCCAGTACTTC
TRBJ2-2,TRBV6-1,.,.,CASSGRDLSTGELFF,TGTGCCAGCAGTGGTCGAGATCTTAGCACCGGGGAGCTGTTTTTT
TRBJ1-4,TRBV12-3/TRBV12-4,.,.,CASRLGADEKLFF,TGTGCCAGCAGGTTAGGAGCGGATGAAAAACTGTTTTTT
TRBJ2-7,TRBV30,.,TRBD2,CAWMKSGMVDPYEQYF,TGTGCCTGGATGAAAAGCGGGATGGTGGACCCCTACGAGCAGTACTTC
TRBJ2-2,TRBV30,many,.,CAWSPGPVRPNTGELFF,TGTGCCTGGAGTCCGGGCCCCGTCCGACCGAACACCGGGGAGCTGTTTTTT
TRBJ2-1,TRBV29-1,.,TRBD2,CSVGLADYNEQFF,TGCAGCGTTGGACTAGCGGACTACAATGAGCAGTTCTTC
TRBJ2-1,TRBV7-2,many,TRBD2,CASSLESAGVLGNEQFF,TGTGCCAGCAGCTTAGAATCGGCGGGAGTCTTGGGCAATGAGCAGTTCTTC
TRBJ1-1,TRBV28,.,.,CASSSPTRTEAFF,TGTGCCAGCAGTTCTCCGACAAGAACTGAAGCTTTCTTT
TRBJ2-7,TRBV7-2,many,.,CASSLSRGEQYF,TGTGCCAGCAGCTTATCGCGGGGCGAGCAGTACTTC
TRBJ2-1,TRBV9,.,TRBD2,CASSAALSGIGNEQFF,TGTGCCAGCAGCGCCGCCCTTAGCGGGATTGGAAATGAGCAGTTCTTC
TRBJ2-7,TRBV11-1,many,TRBD2,CASSSKTSGNYEQYF,TGTGCCAGCAGCTCGAAAACTAGCGGAAACTACGAGCAGTACTTC
TRBJ1-4,TRBV20-1,.,.,CSARPLGTPGEKLFF,TGCAGTGCTCGCCCGCTCGGGACTCCGGGAGAAAAACTGTTTTTT
TRBJ2-1,TRBV20-1,many,TRBD2,CSARDYFSGNNNEQFF,TGCAGTGCTAGAGATTACTTTAGCGGGAATAACAATGAGCAGTTCTTC
TRBJ1-2,TRBV30,many,TRBD1,CAWSVRGGQGYTF,TGTGCCTGGAGTGTACGAGGGGGACAGGGCTACACCTTC
TRBJ1-6,TRBV28,many,.,CASSLFSGNSPLHF,TGTGCCAGCAGTCTCTTCTCCGGGAATTCACCCCTCCACTTT
TRBJ1-1,TRBV3-1,few,.,CASSPRGTLNTEAFF,TGTGCCAGCAGCCCGAGGGGGACTTTGAACACTGAAGCTTTCTTT
TRBJ2-7,TRBV12-3/TRBV12-4,many,TRBD2,CASSRLAVSYEQYF,TGTGCCAGCAGCCGACTAGCGGTTTCCTACGAGCAGTACTTC
TRBJ2-5,TRBV12-3/TRBV12-4,many,TRBD1,CASRGQSGETQYF,TGTGCCAGCAGGGGACAGAGCGGAGAGACCCAGTACTTC
TRBJ2-1,TRBV25-1,few,TRBD2,CASSARLAGEVGGSEQFF,TGTGCCAGCAGTGCCAGATTAGCGGGAGAAGTGGGAGGCAGTGAGCAGTTCTTC
TRBJ2-3,TRBV11-2,few,.,CASTPPRALPTDTQYF,TGTGCCAGCACCCCCCCCCGTGCCTTGCCCACAGATACGCAGTATTTT
TRBJ1-6,TRBV3-1,many,.,CASSLTDSYNSPLHF,TGTGCCAGCAGCCTGACAGACTCCTATAATTCACCCCTCCACTTT